This T cell receptor beta chain was sequenced for a study of T cells of healthy individuals. TCRdb re-derived calls from the 5' RACE reads in MiXCR, one entry per CDR3 protein. There are 60,000 to 70,000 distinct CDR3 sequences in the sample; around 16% occur only once, and around 4.7% lies in the top ten. This CDR3 is 15 amino acids long. Trimming removed 7 bases from V and 0 bases from J, with 17 bases in between. Germline V lookup: CDR1 DFQATT, CDR2 SNEGSKA (reference sequence). The J gene is TRBJ2-3, the V gene TRBV20-1, with a tentative D call TRBD2 (6 bases). This clonotype originated in a human donor in good health. CDR3 loop: CSVPSVGASTDTQYF. The CDR3 DNA reads as TGCAGTGTTCCTAGCGTTGGCGCTAGCACAGATACGCAGTATTTT.